This T cell receptor (beta chain) was captured in a study of T cells in Graves' hyperthyroidism and ophthalmopathy. A patient was excluded if there was uncontrolled infection, other autoimmune disease, pregnancy or lactation. This clonotype has a count of ten or more. The ends were cut back, 6 bases at V and 7 bases at J, with 13 bases in the middle. CDR1 and CDR2 (germline): DFQATT, SNEGSKA (reference sequence). The CDR3 is made up of 12 amino acids. What was amplified from RNA transcripts were TCR beta CDR3 regions. With the HTBI primer set, the TCR CDR3 went through a first round of RT-PCR. MiXCR was run by TCRdb on the multiplex PCR reads, yielding one entry per CDR3 protein. The table shows around 700,000 distinct CDR3 sequences, with roughly 32% occurring only once.

The sequence derives from a woman aged 40 to 50 with Graves' hyperthyroidism. The rearrangement joins TRBV20-1 to TRBJ1-5; D is perhaps TRBD1 (5 bases). Sequences were obtained from blood. The CDR3 nucleotides read TGCAGTGCCCAGGACACCGAGCAGCCCCAGCATTTT. Translating gives CSAQDTEQPQHF.